The 11 T cell receptor beta chains below come from one sample, sequenced in a study of cytomegalovirus exposure and HLA in healthy donors. PCR amplification relied on 60 Vbeta primers (plus 13 Jbeta primers). Sequencing used immunoSEQ multiplex PCR; TCRdb keeps in-frame clones, though not all of them. The sample contains around 210,000 clones, approximately 85% of which appear only once. The sample comprised PBMCs. The receptors shown here come from a girl aged 2-10 years in good health and CMV-seronegative.

This chain joins TRBV5-1 and TRBJ1-1; possible D gene TRBD1, 6 bases. CDR1 SGHRS and CDR2 YFSETQ come from the germline V gene. The CDR3 runs to 15 residues. Trimming left V 0 bases short and J 11 bases short, with 20 bases between. This CDR3 reads CASSLDGGRGGRAFF. CDR3 nucleotides: TGCGCCAGCAGCTTGGATGGGGGAAGGGGGGGGCGGGCTTTCTTT.

V usage is TRBV7-9 and J usage is TRBJ2-1, with 7 bases matching TRBD1. The germline CDR1 and CDR2 sequences are SEHNR and FQNEAQ (reference sequence). The CDR3 is 14 amino acids. Trimming took 4 bases from V and 7 from J; bases not matched to a gene: 7. In nucleotides, the CDR3 is TGTGCCAGCAGCTGGGGGCAGGGGGTGAATGAGCAGTTCTTC. Its translation: CASSWGQGVNEQFF.

The chain employs TRBV5-1 and TRBJ2-5; TRBD2 aligns across 12 bases. The DNA end is more similar to TRBJ2-7, so the J call may be wrong. Germline CDR1 and CDR2: SGHRS and YFSETQ. The CDR3 is made up of 17 amino acids. The CDR3: CASSNSYRGLAGYEQYF. The CDR3 region has the DNA TGCGCCAGCAGCAATAGTTACCGGGGACTAGCGGGTTACGAGCAGTACTTC.

The chain employs TRBV7-9 and TRBJ2-5, with no clear D. The CDR3 has 15 amino acids. Germline V CDR1 and CDR2: SEHNR, FQNEAQ (reference sequence). Trimming shortened V by 5 bases and J by 3 bases, and 16 bases separated the two germline ends. Here the CDR3 DNA reads TGTGCCAGCAGCCCACCCGACGGGTACGAAGAGACCCAGTACTTC. Encoded protein: CASSPPDGYEETQYF. Using reference TRBV7-9 and TRBJ2-5 for the parts outside the CDR3, the full variable domain is DTGVSQNPRHKITKRGQNVTFRCDPISEHNRLYWYRQTLGQGPEFLTYFQNEAQLEKSRLLSDRFSAERPKGSFSTLEIQRTEQGDSAMYLCASSPPDGYEETQYFGPGTRLLVL.

The chain joins TRBV6-1 to TRBJ1-4; no firm D call. With 9 bases removed from V and 5 bases from J, the gap between germline ends came to 13 bases. Germline loops: CDR1 MNHNS, CDR2 SASEGT. The CDR3 is 13 residues long. The CDR3 region has the DNA TGTGCCAGTTACAGAACTCTGAATGAAAAACTGTTTTTT. It specifies CASYRTLNEKLFF.

This clone was recorded a few times. This chain connects TRBV6-1 to TRBJ1-5; D remains ambiguous. V lost 8 bases to trimming and J lost 4 bases, with 6 bases between them. From germline, CDR1 is MNHNS and CDR2 SASEGT. The CDR3 has 11 amino acids. CDR3 sequence reads: CASRENQPQHF. The CDR3 DNA reads TGTGCCAGCCGAGAGAATCAGCCCCAGCATTTT.

The V and J genes are TRBV15 and TRBJ1-5; no firm D call. The CDR3 contains 15 residues. CDR1 and CDR2 (germline): LNHNV, YYDKDF (reference sequence). Deletions cut 4 bases from V and 7 bases from J, with 17 bases between. The CDR3 loop is CATSTKTSPRQPQHF. The DNA of the CDR3 is TGTGCCACCAGCACTAAGACTTCTCCTCGCCAGCCCCAGCATTTT.

This chain links TRBV4-2 with TRBJ2-6; 9 bases align to TRBD1. CDR1 LGHNA and CDR2 YNFKEQ come from the germline V gene. V lost 8 bases to trimming and J lost 0 bases; unmatched junction nucleotides: 11. The CDR3 is 18 residues long. In nucleotides, the CDR3 is TGTGCCAGCCGTCCGACGACAGGGGGTTTCTCTGGGGCCAACGTCCTGACTTTC. It encodes CASRPTTGGFSGANVLTF.

About this clone: The same CDR3 can be traced to other DNA sequences in this sample. V and J are TRBV5-1 and TRBJ2-3; D unresolved. Germline values: CDR1 SGHRS, CDR2 YFSETQ. Trimming took off 0 bases at V and 1 base at J, with 9 bases between the two ends. This CDR3 spans 15 amino acids. The chain's CDR3 is CASSLGAGGTDTQYF. The CDR3, as DNA: TGCGCCAGCAGCTTGGGAGCTGGAGGCACAGATACGCAGTATTTT.

The chain has TRBV6-5 and TRBJ1-6; D unclear. CDR1 is MNHEY, CDR2 SVGAGI, per germline. V lost 2 bases and J lost 8, with 13 bases in between. This CDR3 region has 15 residues. In nucleotides, the CDR3 is TGTGCCAGCAGTTACGGACTAGGGAATTATTCACCCCTCCACTTT. Its translation: CASSYGLGNYSPLHF.

V gene TRBV10-1 combines with J gene TRBJ2-3; D gene ambiguous. The V gene's germline CDR1 is WNHNN and CDR2 SYGVQD (reference sequence). The CDR3 totals 12 residues. Between the trimmed V and J ends, which lost 6 bases and 8 bases, there was a span of 12 bases. DNA of the CDR3: TGCGCCAGCAGGGCGGCTACCGGTACGCAGTATTTT. The encoded protein is CASRAATGTQYF.